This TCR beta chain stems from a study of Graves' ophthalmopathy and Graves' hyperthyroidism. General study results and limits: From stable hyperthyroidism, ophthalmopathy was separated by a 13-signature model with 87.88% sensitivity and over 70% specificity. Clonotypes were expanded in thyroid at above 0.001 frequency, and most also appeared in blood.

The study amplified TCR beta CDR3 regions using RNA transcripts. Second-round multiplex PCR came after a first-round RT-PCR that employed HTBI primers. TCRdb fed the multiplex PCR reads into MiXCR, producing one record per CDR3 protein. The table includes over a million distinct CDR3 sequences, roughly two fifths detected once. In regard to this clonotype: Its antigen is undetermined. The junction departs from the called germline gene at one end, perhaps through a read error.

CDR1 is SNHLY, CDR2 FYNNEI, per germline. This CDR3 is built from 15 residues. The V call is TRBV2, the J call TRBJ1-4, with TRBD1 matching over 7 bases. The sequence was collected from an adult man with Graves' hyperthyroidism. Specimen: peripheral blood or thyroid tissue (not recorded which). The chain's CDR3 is CASRLPETGNEKLLF. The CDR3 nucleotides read TGTGCCAGCAGACTTCCCGAGACAGGGAATGAAAAACTGCTTTTT. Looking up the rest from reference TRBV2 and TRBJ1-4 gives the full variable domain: EPEVTQTPSHQVTQMGQEVILRCVPISNHLYFYWYRQILGQKVEFLVSFYNNEISEKSEIFDDQFSVERPDGSNFTLKIRSTKLEDSAMYFCASRLPETGNEKLLFGSGTQLSVL.